The 11 T cell receptor beta chains given below trace back to one sample, sequenced in a study of T-cell memory formation after mild COVID-19. A single record per CDR3 protein comes from TCRdb applying MiXCR to the 5' RACE reads. The data show some 290,000 distinct CDR3 sequences, with around 15% seen just once and 22% held by the top ten. Sequenced material: PBMCs or a T cell subset sorted from them (not recorded which). The receptors here all came from a man aged 18-30 years who had mild COVID-19 (a few samples of this study predate the infection). Cell type and time point are not known.

The rearrangement links TRBV5-1 to TRBJ2-2; possibly TRBD2 for D (5 bases). V shed 1 base and J shed 4 bases, with 11 bases lying between them. The CDR3 spans 15 residues. Germline V CDR1 and CDR2: SGHRS, YFSETQ. CDR3 loop: CASSLTAVITGELFF. The CDR3 DNA is TGCGCCAGCAGCTTGACAGCGGTCATCACCGGGGAGCTGTTTTTT.

The CDR3: CASSHVAGGGFETQYF. The CDR3 DNA follows: TGTGCCAGCAGCCATGTGGCGGGAGGGGGTTTTGAGACCCAGTACTTC. The rearrangement links TRBV3-1 to TRBJ2-5; TRBD2 matches 9 bases. With 3 bases clipped from V and 5 bases from J, the junction kept 10 bases outside the gene matches. The CDR3 is made up of 16 amino acids. CDR1 LGHDT and CDR2 YNNKEL come from the germline V gene (reference sequence).

This chain joins TRBV12-3 or TRBV12-4 and TRBJ1-3; D is unclear. Trimming left V 3 bases short and J 1 base short, with 7 bases between. CDR3 length: 14 residues. CDR3 amino acids: CASSFLYSGNTIYF. For the CDR3, the DNA is TGTGCCAGCAGTTTCCTGTATTCTGGAAACACCATATATTTT.

The J gene is TRBJ1-6, the V gene TRBV25-1; D not resolved. CDR1 and CDR2 from the germline V gene are MGHDK and SYGVNS. V was shortened by 2 bases and J by 8 bases, with 4 bases between the two germline ends. This CDR3 has 12 amino acids. The CDR3 nucleotides are TGTGCCAGCAGTGAAAGAGATTCACCCCTCCACTTT. Amino acids: CASSERDSPLHF.

In its sample, this clonotype was seen a few times. The chain employs TRBV7-2 and TRBJ1-6, with TRBD1 identical over 8 bases. The CDR3 extends over 16 amino acids. With 3 bases clipped from V and 1 base from J, the junction kept 2 bases outside the gene matches. The germline CDR1 and CDR2 sequences are SGHTA and FQGNSA. The chain's CDR3 is CASSLTGDSYNSPLHF. Here the CDR3 DNA reads TGTGCCAGCAGCTTGACAGGGGATTCCTATAATTCACCCCTCCACTTT.

This chain joins TRBV7-8 and TRBJ2-1, with D uncertain. The DNA end favors TRBJ2-7, so the J call may be wrong. This CDR3 has 13 amino acids. Germline CDR1 is SGHVS and CDR2 is FQNEAQ. The CDR3 bases are TGTGCCAGCAGCTCACCCATAGGTGATGAGCAGTACTTC. Translation gives CASSSPIGDEQYF.

The chain recombines TRBV6-5 with TRBJ2-1; 9 bases line up with TRBD2. V shed 6 bases and J 8 bases; nucleotides not matched to a gene: 14. CDR1 is MNHEY, CDR2 SVGAGI, per germline. This CDR3 is built from 16 residues. Here the CDR3 DNA reads TGTGCCAGCAGCCCGGGCCTAGCGGGGTACGTCGATGAGCAGTTCTTC. It is translated as CASSPGLAGYVDEQFF.

The table lists this clonotype with a few counts. J is TRBJ2-7 and V is TRBV12-3 or TRBV12-4; D unclear. The CDR3 is 11 amino acids. V was pared by 7 bases and J by 4 bases, with 8 bases between. CDR3 coding DNA: TGTGCCAGCACATCGGCTTACGAGCAGTACTTC. This encodes CASTSAYEQYF.

The gene calls are TRBV9 and TRBJ2-3; 11 bases match TRBD2. The CDR3 covers 16 residues. V shed 4 bases and J 3 bases; nucleotides not matched to a gene: 7. Per the germline V gene, CDR1 is SGDLS and CDR2 is YYNGEE. The CDR3 DNA sequence: TGTGCCAGCAGCCCCGGGGTAGCGGGAGGGACAGATACGCAGTATTTT. Its protein product is CASSPGVAGGTDTQYF.

This clonotype was recorded a few times. CDR3 nucleotides: TGTGCCAGCAGCGTCGGGGGGGCTGAAGCTTTCTTT. Protein product: CASSVGGAEAFF. This chain connects TRBV3-1 to TRBJ1-1, with D possibly TRBD1 on 5 matching bases. The CDR3 is 12 residues long. The germline CDR1 and CDR2 sequences are LGHDT and YNNKEL (reference sequence). V lost 5 bases and J 6 bases, leaving 10 bases between the germline ends. Together with reference TRBV3-1 and TRBJ1-1, the CDR3 gives the full variable domain: DTAVSQTPKYLVTQMGNDKSIKCEQNLGHDTMYWYKQDSKKFLKIMFSYNNKELIINETVPNRFSPKSPDKAHLNLHINSLELGDSAVYFCASSVGGAEAFFGQGTRLTVV.

The rearrangement joins TRBV7-3 to TRBJ2-3; D may correspond to TRBD1 or TRBD2 (5 bases each). CDR3 length: 15 amino acids. The germline V and J ends were trimmed by 4 bases and 2 bases, with 13 bases remaining between them. Germline loops: CDR1 SGHTA, CDR2 FQGTGA. The CDR3 region is CASSSLRDHTDTQYF. CDR3 coding DNA: TGTGCCAGCAGCTCACTCCGGGACCACACAGATACGCAGTATTTT.